The 13 T cell receptor beta chains given below trace back to one sample, sequenced in a study of Ad26.COV2.S vaccination and SARS-CoV-2 variants. Sample treatment: 15 to 20 received Ad26.COV2.S at low or high dose, single or two shots; roughly five received placebo; per-sample allocation not given. Sample collection was performed on day 63 after the first vaccine or placebo injection. TCRdb keeps only in-frame clones here, not all; method: immunoSEQ multiplex PCR. The sample has around 500,000 clones; about nine tenths are singletons. The input for sequencing was peripheral blood, taken in a trial of Ad26.COV2.S vaccine versus placebo. These receptors were obtained from a person between 18 and 65 years old who received the Ad26.COV2.S COVID-19 vaccine or a placebo.

This clone was seen a single time. The V call is TRBV5-1, the J call TRBJ2-7; 7 bases are a match to TRBD1. The V segment lost 4 bases and the J segment 2 bases; nucleotides outside the gene matches: 6. The germline gives CDR1 SGHRS, CDR2 YFSETQ. This CDR3 is built from 14 residues. CDR3 sequence (DNA): TGCGCCAGCAGCAGCCAAGGGACAGCCTACGAGCAGTACTTC. Translation gives CASSSQGTAYEQYF.

The genes are TRBV15 and TRBJ2-1; D is possibly TRBD2 (6 bases). Trimming left V 4 bases short and J 1 base short, with 11 bases between. The CDR3 consists of 15 residues. CDR1 and CDR2 from the germline V gene are LNHNV and YYDKDF (reference sequence). CDR3 DNA sequence: TGTGCCACCAGCAAGACTAGGGAATCCTACAATGAGCAGTTCTTC. Amino acid sequence: CATSKTRESYNEQFF.

The chain joins TRBV18 to TRBJ2-7; D uncertain. V was clipped by 6 bases and J by 2 bases, with 14 bases between them. In germline, CDR1 is KGHSH, CDR2 LQKENI. The CDR3 sequence is 14 residues long. CDR3 protein: CASSARDPPYEQYF. Written as DNA, the CDR3 is TGTGCCAGCTCTGCCCGTGACCCCCCCTACGAGCAGTACTTC.

Comments on this clone: One end of the junction varies from germline; a read error may be responsible. The chain links TRBV10-3 to TRBJ1-2; TRBD1 might be the D (5 bases). In germline, CDR1 is ENHRY, CDR2 SYGVKD. CDR3 length equals 17 residues. The CDR3 DNA follows: TGTGCCATCAGTGACCAGGGAGGACGTATGTTGGACTATGGCTACACCTTT. It encodes CAISDQGGRMLDYGYTF.

This clone was seen more than once but under ten times. The chain carries TRBV27 and TRBJ2-2, with D possibly being TRBD1 (5 bases). Germline loops: CDR1 MNHEY, CDR2 SMNVEV (reference sequence). V lost 7 bases, J lost 6 bases, and 15 bases lay in between. There are 14 residues in the CDR3. The DNA of the CDR3 is TGTGCCAGCACGGAAAGGGGCGCAGCCGGGGAGCTGTTTTTT. Its translation is CASTERGAAGELFF.

This rearrangement joins TRBV4-3 to TRBJ1-4; unclear D gene. Trimming pared 0 bases from V and 7 bases from J, leaving 12 bases between. This CDR3 has 15 residues. CDR1 and CDR2 from the germline V gene are LGHNA and YSLEER. The CDR3 spells CASSQEPGRTEKLFF. For the CDR3, the DNA is TGCGCCAGCAGCCAAGAACCTGGACGGACTGAAAAACTGTTTTTT.

The rearrangement uses TRBV29-1 and TRBJ2-1; TRBD1 matches 8 bases. Germline V gives CDR1 SQVTM, CDR2 ANQGSEA. J lost 4 bases, V lost 0 bases, and 11 bases had no gene match. The CDR3 is 17 residues long. The DNA for the CDR3 is TGCAGCGTTGAAGATCGACAGGGGACAATCATTTACAATGAGCAGTTCTTC. This gives the protein CSVEDRQGTIIYNEQFF.

V gene TRBV7-9 combines with J gene TRBJ2-7; 8 bases map to TRBD1. Looked up from germline, CDR1 is SEHNR and CDR2 is FQNEAQ (reference sequence). The CDR3 is 16 amino acids. Losses at the gene ends were 5 bases for V and 5 bases for J; bases not matched to a gene: 14. Written as DNA, the CDR3 is TGTGCCAGCAGCCCCCAGGGTGGAGACAGGGGCCACGAGCAGTACTTC. Protein sequence: CASSPQGGDRGHEQYF. The entire variable domain, with the rest obtained from reference TRBV7-9 and TRBJ2-7, is as follows: DTGVSQNPRHKITKRGQNVTFRCDPISEHNRLYWYRQTLGQGPEFLTYFQNEAQLEKSRLLSDRFSAERPKGSFSTLEIQRTEQGDSAMYLCASSPQGGDRGHEQYFGPGTRLTVT.

This clone was observed once. V is TRBV2 and J is TRBJ2-2; D is ambiguous. The germline V and J ends were trimmed by 3 bases and 0 bases, with 8 bases remaining between them. Germline values: CDR1 SNHLY, CDR2 FYNNEI. The CDR3 runs 15 residues. The CDR3 is CASSDNRANTGELFF. The CDR3 DNA reads as TGTGCCAGCAGTGACAACAGAGCGAACACCGGGGAGCTGTTTTTT.

The genes are TRBV7-3 and TRBJ1-4, with unresolved D. The germline V and J ends were trimmed by 3 bases and 0 bases, with 8 bases remaining between them. CDR3 length equals 15 residues. Germline V gene lookup returns CDR1 SGHTA and CDR2 FQGTGA. CDR3 coding DNA: TGTGCCAGCAGCTTCCGCACCGCAACTAATGAAAAACTGTTTTTT. Translation: CASSFRTATNEKLFF.

CDR3 region: CASSFQGADDYGYTF. Written as DNA, the CDR3 is TGTGCCAGCAGCTTCCAGGGGGCGGACGACTATGGCTACACCTTC. The chain couples TRBV5-4 to TRBJ1-2; 8 nucleotides align to TRBD1. Germline loops: CDR1 SGHNT, CDR2 YYREEE (reference sequence). Losses at the gene ends were 2 bases for V and 3 bases for J; bases not matched to a gene: 6. The CDR3 runs to 15 residues.

This chain joins TRBV7-2 and TRBJ2-3, with 7 bases matching TRBD1. Per the germline V gene, CDR1 is SGHTA and CDR2 is FQGNSA. Trimming cost V 5 bases and J 6 bases; bases outside gene matches: 11. This CDR3 region has 15 residues. The CDR3 DNA follows: TGTGCCAGCAGCGGTTGGGACAGCCAGAGGGATACGCAGTATTTT. Translating gives CASSGWDSQRDTQYF.

This chain uses TRBV12-3 or TRBV12-4 with TRBJ1-1; D is unresolved. The CDR3 has 13 amino acids. The V gene lost 7 bases and the J gene lost 0 bases, with 9 bases spanning the gap. The CDR3 region is CASTGRLNTEAFF. CDR3 DNA sequence: TGTGCCAGCACCGGGCGGTTGAACACTGAAGCTTTCTTT.